This T cell receptor (beta chain) was sequenced in a study of blood T cell repertoires in COVID-19 (dated by TCRdb to the early 2020s). Concerning the study at large: Collaborator samples came from the United States, Italy and Spain and covered acute and convalescent phases of COVID-19. The repertoires were made available in a free public database intended to serve as a resource for research on the immune response to SARS-CoV-2. Nearly every sample came with metadata listing a de-identified subject ID, COVID-19 status, age in years and sex. The dataset comprised deeply sampled blood TCRbeta repertoires from subjects exposed to, actively infected with, or recovered from COVID-19. Samples came from the ongoing ImmuneRACE study (first 160 participants) plus 1,254 subjects from 6 global collaborators. Where available, HLA class I and class II types were obtained from metadata supplied by the sample provider rather than from assay-based typing. The material from the prospective study consisted of cDNA or gDNA derived from T cells, B-cell-depleted T cells, or PBMCs. The study at large found these results: The amount of clinical and demographic metadata varied by source and participant and was provided uncurated.

There are 13 amino acids in the CDR3, from cysteine to phenylalanine inclusive. Solely the CDR3 DNA is kept, with 39 bases framed from the first base. Relative to germline, V is 4 bases shorter and J is 3 bases shorter, with 8 bases between their ends. Via the germline V gene (reference sequence), CDR1 is SGHNT and CDR2 YYREEE. TCRbeta CDR3 regions were amplified from genomic DNA by means of the immunoSEQ Assay, a bias-controlled multiplex PCR. Regarding the original processing steps: The number of nucleated cells in each sample was estimated from the amplification of reference gene primers within the assay. To quantify the absolute abundance of each unique TCRbeta CDR3 rearrangement, sequence reads were collapsed and filtered. Productive Simpson clonality was computed per sample as the square root of Simpson's diversity index over productive rearrangements. The immuneACCESS repertoire file appears here via TCRdb, limited to in-frame rearrangements. These files lack a portion of the clones; in checked studies, under half of the deficit traces to unresolved V genes, and the cause of the others is not known. That table supplies the V and J calls and clone size; D and trimming were determined from the DNA. Within this sample are around 160,000 clones, with 89% of them counted one time only. Of the sample, about 2.8% is held by the ten largest clones.

The collaborating institutions used their own protocols to collect whole blood in K2EDTA tubes. For TCRbeta analysis, collaborator samples were shipped as frozen whole blood, as isolated PBMCs, or as DNA extracted from either sample type. Regarding this clone: What this receptor recognizes is not known. No much larger clone is present one base from it, and per-base qualities are unavailable.

Input material: peripheral blood. The TCR was taken from a man aged 55 to 69 with acute or convalescent COVID-19. The chain was built from TRBV5-4 and TRBJ1-5, with an unclear D gene assignment. The bases are TGTGCCAGCAGCACACAGCCCAATCAGCCCCAGCATTTT. It is translated as CASSTQPNQPQHF.